Below, 3 T cell receptor beta chains from the same sample are listed, as sequenced in a study of response to subunit inactivated influenza vaccine. TCRdb itself ran the RT-PCR reads through MiXCR, one entry per CDR3 protein. This sample yields hundreds of thousands of distinct CDR3 sequences, of which roughly 20% are seen a single time; roughly a tenth belongs to the top ten. Specimen: PBMCs from blood, collected around 5 days after vaccination. Receptors were obtained from a man between 50 and 59 years old who received an inactivated influenza vaccine.

This clonotype has a handful of counts. The chain links TRBV11-2 to TRBJ2-7; D assignment may be TRBD1 or TRBD2 (5 bases each). The CDR3 contains 15 residues. CDR1 is SGHAT and CDR2 is FQNNGV in the germline V gene. The ends were cut back, 5 bases at V and 1 base at J, with 15 bases in the middle. This chain's CDR3 is CASSLRLGTSYEQYF. In DNA form, the CDR3 reads TGTGCCAGCAGCCTCCGTTTAGGGACGTCCTACGAGCAGTACTTC.

In this sample, this clonotype turned up many times. J is TRBJ2-7 and V is TRBV7-2; no definite D call. The V end lost 1 base, the J end lost 2 bases, and 9 bases lay between the germline ends. CDR3 size: 14 residues. Germline lookup yields CDR1 SGHTA and CDR2 FQGNSA. CDR3 sequence: CASSLGASPYEQYF. The CDR3 DNA is TGTGCCAGCAGCTTAGGGGCCAGTCCCTACGAGCAGTACTTC.

This chain joins TRBV7-2 and TRBJ1-2; the D is unclear. The CDR3 spans 14 residues. Germline V lookup: CDR1 SGHTA, CDR2 FQGNSA. The V end lost 5 bases, the J end lost 7 bases, and 17 bases lay between the germline ends. The CDR3 sequence is CASSHPRRFLGYTF. The CDR3 bases are TGTGCCAGCAGCCACCCCCGAAGGTTCCTTGGCTACACCTTC.